This TCR beta chain was captured in a study of shared clonotypes between healthy human individuals. The length of the CDR3 is 15 residues. CDR1 LGHNA and CDR2 YSLEER come from the germline V gene. The V end lost 0 bases, the J end lost 3 bases, and 12 bases lay between the germline ends. Naive CD8 cells lacked CD45RO, underwent positive selection for CCR7 and left out terminally differentiated effector memory CD45RA+ cells. Method: immunoSEQ multiplex PCR; TCRdb's copy keeps in-frame clones and lacks some. Of around 2,000,000 clones listed, just under 95% are singletons. The J gene is TRBJ2-7, the V gene TRBV4-3; no definite D call. Source material: naive CD8+ T cells sorted from blood. This clonotype was obtained from a man younger than 35 in good health. This CDR3 reads CASSQDVVPDYEQYF. The DNA for the CDR3 is TGCGCCAGCAGCCAAGATGTCGTTCCGGACTACGAGCAGTACTTC.